These 14 T cell receptor beta chains were all obtained from the same sample, sequenced in a study of blood T cell repertoires in COVID-19. Assay used: immunoSEQ multiplex PCR; TCRdb lists only in-frame clones, some missing. The sample has 45,000 to 60,000 clones; over 80% are singletons. Sequenced material: peripheral blood. The receptors stem from a woman aged 55-69 years with acute or convalescent COVID-19.

This clone occurred a few times. The chain combines TRBV7-3 with TRBJ1-2; possible D gene TRBD1, 6 bases. Germline assignment: CDR1 SGHTA and CDR2 FQGTGA. The CDR3 has 19 residues. Trimming took 1 base from V and 2 from J, leaving 23 bases between them. The CDR3 DNA reads as TGTGCCAGCAGCTTAAACCCACCCGGGACATTCACAGGCAACTATGGCTACACCTTC. Translated: CASSLNPPGTFTGNYGYTF.

The sample holds a few counts of this clone. The rearrangement links TRBV7-9 to TRBJ1-2; TRBD1 matches at 7 bases. This CDR3 region has 13 residues. Germline V lookup: CDR1 SEHNR, CDR2 FQNEAQ (reference sequence). Unmatched junction bases numbered 3, after V lost 2 bases and J lost 6 bases. The CDR3 region has the DNA TGTGCCAGCAGCTTATTACAGGGGCATGGCTACACCTTC. This codes for CASSLLQGHGYTF.

A single count supports this clone. The chain uses TRBV10-3 and TRBJ1-1, with D possibly TRBD1 on 5 matching bases. The germline V and J ends were trimmed by 3 bases and 5 bases, with 10 bases remaining between them. Germline V CDR1 and CDR2: ENHRY, SYGVKD. The CDR3 contains 13 residues. As DNA, the CDR3 is TGTGCCATCAGTGAACTGGAGGGGACTGAAGCTTTCTTT. Translated, it gives CAISELEGTEAFF.

The V call is TRBV7-9, the J call TRBJ2-7, with 8 bases aligning to TRBD2. The CDR3 spans 17 residues. Looked up from germline, CDR1 is SEHNR and CDR2 is FQNEAQ (reference sequence). With V trimmed by 6 bases and J by 3 bases, 16 bases remained unmatched. The CDR3 region has the DNA TGTGCCAGCAGATCAAAAGTCGGGGGGGCCCGTAACTACGAGCAGTACTTC. It encodes CASRSKVGGARNYEQYF.

The V call is TRBV5-5, the J call TRBJ1-5; 8 bases align to TRBD1. The J segment lost 6 bases and the V segment lost 0 bases, leaving 5 bases of the junction unmatched. Germline V gene sequence: CDR1 SGHKS, CDR2 YYEKEE (reference sequence). The CDR3 is 15 amino acids. CDR3 protein: CASSLDAGGGQPQHF. As DNA, the CDR3 is TGTGCCAGCAGCTTGGATGCAGGGGGCGGTCAGCCCCAGCATTTT.

Note on this clone: This same CDR3 is encoded by further DNA sequences in the sample. The chain employs TRBV18 and TRBJ2-1; D is unresolved. This CDR3 contains 14 residues. V was cut by 1 base and J by 7 bases, with 11 bases left in between. CDR1 is KGHSH and CDR2 is LQKENI in the germline V gene. The DNA for the CDR3 is TGTGCCAGCTCACCACTAACCAGAAATAATGAGCAGTTCTTC. It translates to CASSPLTRNNEQFF.

This clone was counted only a few times. This chain uses TRBV2 with TRBJ2-3; the D gene is possibly TRBD2 (5 bases). The V and J ends lost 8 bases and 4 bases respectively, with 10 bases between them. From germline, CDR1 is SNHLY and CDR2 FYNNEI. This CDR3 has 12 amino acids. Here the CDR3 reads CASGELPDTQYF. The CDR3 bases are TGTGCCAGCGGGGAGCTGCCAGATACGCAGTATTTT.

This clone was seen just once. The J gene is TRBJ2-5, the V gene TRBV25-1; D call uncertain. CDR1 is MGHDK and CDR2 is SYGVNS in the germline V gene. V shed 2 bases and J shed 5 bases, with 24 bases lying between them. The CDR3 has 18 residues. CDR3 residues: CASSELELNVIFGETQYF. The CDR3 region has the DNA TGTGCCAGCAGTGAACTTGAGTTAAACGTGATCTTCGGGGAGACCCAGTACTTC.

This chain connects TRBV5-1 to TRBJ2-3; D gene unclear. Trimming removed 4 bases at V and 5 bases at J, with 17 bases between. CDR1 and CDR2 (germline): SGHRS, YFSETQ. This CDR3 has 15 amino acids. CDR3 region: CASSVKPLGLDTQYF. The CDR3 DNA reads as TGCGCCAGCAGCGTTAAGCCCCTAGGATTAGATACGCAGTATTTT.

This rearrangement joins TRBV27 to TRBJ1-2, with 9 nucleotides matching TRBD1. Looked up from germline, CDR1 is MNHEY and CDR2 is SMNVEV (reference sequence). The CDR3 runs to 15 residues. V was clipped by 3 bases and J by 5 bases; unmatched bases: 7. This CDR3 is CASSFQSGTGYGYTF. The CDR3 coding sequence is TGTGCCAGCAGTTTCCAATCCGGGACAGGGTATGGCTACACCTTC.

The CDR3, as DNA: TGTGCCAGCAGCTCACGGGACAGCTATGGCTACACCTTC. Translation gives CASSSRDSYGYTF. The chain is built from TRBV7-9 and TRBJ1-2; TRBD1 matches at 7 bases. With 4 bases clipped from V and 4 bases from J, the junction kept 3 bases outside the gene matches. CDR1 and CDR2 from the germline V gene are SEHNR and FQNEAQ (reference sequence). The CDR3 length is 13 residues.

V usage is TRBV19 and J usage is TRBJ1-1; 7 bases are a match to TRBD1. From germline, CDR1 is LNHDA and CDR2 SQIVND (reference sequence). Unmatched junction bases numbered 8, after V lost 7 bases and J lost 0 bases. CDR3 length: 15 residues. CDR3 region: CASTLRTGLNTEAFF. The DNA of the CDR3 is TGTGCCAGTACCCTGAGGACAGGTTTGAACACTGAAGCTTTCTTT.

The rearrangement uses TRBV5-1 and TRBJ2-3; perhaps TRBD1 as D (5 bases). The CDR3 length is 16 residues. Germline V CDR1 and CDR2: SGHRS, YFSETQ. V lost 3 bases to trimming and J lost 2 bases, with 16 bases between them. The CDR3 DNA follows: TGCGCCAGCAGCTGGGGCTCGGTCAGGGTCACAGATACGCAGTATTTT. It is translated as CASSWGSVRVTDTQYF. Full variable domain (rest looked up from reference TRBV5-1 and TRBJ2-3): KAGVTQTPRYLIKTRGQQVTLSCSPISGHRSVSWYQQTPGQGLQFLFEYFSETQRNKGNFPGRFSGRQFSNSRSEMNVSTLELGDSALYLCASSWGSVRVTDTQYFGPGTRLTVL.

The rearrangement uses TRBV5-1 and TRBJ2-7; a possible D gene is TRBD1 (5 bases). The germline gives CDR1 SGHRS, CDR2 YFSETQ. V lost 0 bases, J lost 3 bases, and 10 bases lay in between. This CDR3 region has 14 residues. CDR3 sequence (DNA): TGCGCCAGCAGCTTGGAGGGGCATCACTACGAGCAGTACTTC. Its protein product is CASSLEGHHYEQYF.